This T cell receptor (beta chain) was recovered during a study of blood T cell repertoires in COVID-19 (TCRdb year 2020). Looking at the study overall: Collaborator samples came from the United States, Italy and Spain and covered acute and convalescent phases of COVID-19. Nearly every sample came with metadata listing a de-identified subject ID, COVID-19 status, age in years and sex. Deeply sampled blood TCRbeta repertoires from subjects exposed to, actively infected with, or recovered from COVID-19 were included in the dataset. The repertoires were released in a freely available public database meant as a resource for research on the immune response to SARS-CoV-2. HLA class I and class II types, where available, came from metadata supplied by the sample provider rather than from assay-based typing. Samples were obtained from the ongoing ImmuneRACE study (first 160 participants) and from 950 to 1,500 subjects provided by 6 global collaborators. The material from the prospective study consisted of cDNA or gDNA derived from T cells, B-cell-depleted T cells, or PBMCs.

Overall results and qualifications from the work: The quantity of clinical and demographic metadata differed by source and by participant and was supplied without curation.

TCRbeta CDR3 regions were amplified from genomic DNA using the immunoSEQ Assay, a bias-controlled multiplex PCR. Per the source publication's procedure: The number of nucleated cells in each sample was estimated by amplification of reference gene primers within the assay. To quantify the absolute abundance of each unique TCRbeta CDR3 rearrangement, sequence reads were collapsed and filtered. For each sample, productive Simpson clonality was calculated as the square root of Simpson's diversity index across productive rearrangements. Here the immuneACCESS table is served through TCRdb, limited to in-frame sequences with V and J called. Missing clones are a known gap in these copies; in checked studies unresolved V genes cover under half, and the rest lacks a known reason. V, J and clone size are taken as reported in that table, and D and trimming were inferred from the DNA itself. In all, the sample holds approximately 300,000 clones, and around 87% of those were seen once. The ten largest clones take up 2.2% of the sample.

V is shortened by 5 bases, J by 7 bases, and the region joining them spans 21 bases. Based on the germline V gene (reference sequence), the CDR1 and CDR2 sequences are MNHNY and SVGAGI. Taken from cysteine to phenylalanine, the CDR3 has 17 residues. Of the read, only the CDR3 DNA is kept; its 51 bases are in frame from base 1. A second Seattle source provided samples from volunteer blood donors who had recovered from COVID-19. Each collaborating institution followed its own protocols to collect whole blood in K2EDTA tubes. For TCRbeta analysis, collaborators shipped samples as frozen whole blood, isolated PBMCs, or DNA extracted from either of those sample types. A remark on this clone: No cognate antigen has been identified for it. Base qualities are missing; no much larger clone stands one base away.

This chain is built from TRBV6-6 and TRBJ1-6; TRBD1 is possibly the D segment (5 matching bases). The source material was peripheral blood. This clonotype was sampled from a woman between 50 and 59 years old who had recovered from COVID-19. Here the CDR3 is given as CASSPRGRGTRNSPLHF. The DNA sequence follows: TGTGCCAGCAGTCCCCGAGGTCGAGGGACTCGAAATTCACCCCTCCACTTT.